A selection of T cell receptor beta chains follows, all from one sample in a study of T cell changes during pregnancy in multiple sclerosis. Data came from immunoSEQ multiplex PCR; TCRdb stores just in-frame clones and leaves some out. Of some 40,000 clones listed, 85% to 90% are singletons. The sample here was CD4+ T cells from peripheral blood mononuclear cells, taken in the first trimester of pregnancy. Every receptor here comes from a female donor with multiple sclerosis, enrolled in a pregnancy study. CDR3s include the opening cysteine and the closing phenylalanine or tryptophan. Each record gives: clone size, D gene, V gene, J gene, CDR3 protein, CDR3 DNA. A D gene is named only where the DNA matches it firmly. Only part of the rows carry a size: once, few, many, or a class if the clone is expanded.

-	TRBD2	TRBV6-1	TRBJ2-7	CASDLGLASYEQYF	TGTGCCTCCGACCTGGGACTAGCGTCCTACGAGCAGTACTTC
-	-	TRBV13	TRBJ2-7	CASSLSSGTASYEQYF	TGTGCCAGCAGTCTATCCTCCGGGACTGCCTCCTACGAGCAGTACTTC
-	-	TRBV18	TRBJ1-1	CASSSNRVLNTEAFF	TGTGCCAGCTCATCGAACAGGGTTTTGAACACTGAAGCTTTCTTT
few	TRBD2	TRBV5-1	TRBJ2-7	CASSLGGGSRYEQYF	TGCGCCAGCAGCTTGGGGGGCGGGAGTCGCTACGAGCAGTACTTC
-	-	TRBV19	TRBJ2-6	CASSDGAGANVLTF	TGTGCCAGTAGCGACGGGGCTGGGGCCAACGTCCTGACTTTC
-	-	TRBV30	TRBJ1-4	CAWSVGDIDEKLFF	TGTGCCTGGAGTGTAGGGGACATCGATGAAAAACTGTTTTTT
few	-	TRBV6-5	TRBJ1-1	CARGRNTEAFF	TGTGCCCGCGGGAGGAACACTGAAGCTTTCTTT
-	TRBD2	TRBV9	TRBJ2-3	CASSVGSGRDTQYF	TGTGCCAGCAGCGTAGGTAGCGGGCGAGATACGCAGTATTTT
-	TRBD1	TRBV15	TRBJ1-1	CATSRGETGGEGAFF	TGTGCCACCAGCAGAGGAGAGACAGGGGGCGAGGGAGCTTTCTTT
-	-	TRBV18	TRBJ2-7	CASSPPDSFRYEQYF	TGTGCCAGCTCACCCCCTGACAGCTTCCGTTACGAGCAGTACTTC
-	-	TRBV19	TRBJ1-1	CASSIDIGRNTEAFF	TGTGCCAGTAGTATAGATATAGGGAGGAACACTGAAGCTTTCTTT
-	-	TRBV30	TRBJ2-5	CAWSVRGARVQETQYF	TGTGCCTGGAGTGTACGGGGGGCCAGGGTCCAAGAGACCCAGTACTTC
-	TRBD2	TRBV27	TRBJ2-3	CASSSSGRAGGTDTQYF	TGTGCCAGCAGTTCTAGCGGGAGGGCCGGAGGCACAGATACGCAGTATTTT
-	TRBD2	TRBV4-2	TRBJ2-1	CASSRSSGSYNEQFF	TGTGCCAGCAGCCGCTCTAGCGGCTCCTACAATGAGCAGTTCTTC
-	TRBD1	TRBV14	TRBJ2-7	CASSRDSVYEQYF	TGTGCCAGCAGCCGGGACAGTGTCTACGAGCAGTACTTC
-	-	TRBV19	TRBJ1-5	CASRQPGGQPQHF	TGTGCCAGTAGGCAACCGGGAGGCCAGCCCCAGCATTTT
-	-	TRBV30	TRBJ1-2	CAWSVVEGRGYTF	TGTGCCTGGAGTGTAGTGGAGGGGCGCGGCTACACCTTC
-	-	TRBV6-5	TRBJ2-6	CASSYSIGGGPNVLTF	TGTGCCAGCAGTTACTCGATAGGGGGTGGGCCCAACGTCCTGACTTTC
-	TRBD1	TRBV7-8	TRBJ2-2	CASSPPGQGLGGTGELFF	TGTGCCAGCAGCCCACCGGGACAGGGTTTAGGCGGCACCGGGGAGCTGTTTTTT
-	TRBD2	TRBV7-2	TRBJ2-3	CASSLGALAGATDTQYF	TGTGCCAGCAGCTTAGGGGCCCTAGCGGGAGCCACAGATACGCAGTATTTT
once	TRBD2	TRBV9	TRBJ2-1	CASSTRLARGEQFF	TGTGCCAGCAGCACCAGACTAGCGAGGGGCGAGCAGTTCTTC
-	TRBD1	TRBV18	TRBJ2-7	CASSYGTGRAYEQYF	TGTGCCAGCTCATATGGGACAGGGAGGGCCTACGAGCAGTACTTC
-	TRBD2	TRBV5-1	TRBJ2-1	CASSLVPSGDYNEQFF	TGCGCCAGCAGCTTGGTTCCTAGCGGGGACTACAATGAGCAGTTCTTC
-	-	TRBV30	TRBJ1-5	CAWSSGHSNQPQHF	TGTGCCTGGAGCTCAGGTCATAGCAATCAGCCCCAGCATTTT
-	TRBD1	TRBV18	TRBJ2-7	CASSPERNRGSPYEQYF	TGTGCCAGCTCACCCGAAAGGAACAGGGGTTCCCCCTACGAGCAGTACTTC
-	-	TRBV11-2	TRBJ2-3	CASSLRQTTDTQYF	TGTGCCAGCAGCCTCCGACAGACCACAGATACGCAGTATTTT
-	-	TRBV28	TRBJ2-7	CASSFGGIEQYF	TGTGCCAGCAGTTTTGGAGGAATCGAGCAGTACTTC
-	TRBD1	TRBV5-1	TRBJ2-1	CASSETGTDYNEQFF	TGCGCCAGCAGCGAAACCGGGACAGACTACAATGAGCAGTTCTTC
-	-	TRBV27	TRBJ2-5	CASSLRVAETQYF	TGTGCCAGCAGTCTCAGGGTTGCGGAGACCCAGTACTTC
-	-	TRBV6-6	TRBJ2-1	CATSSGGSSYNEQFF	TGTGCCACCAGCTCTGGCGGTAGCTCCTACAATGAGCAGTTCTTC
-	TRBD2	TRBV14	TRBJ2-7	CASSHLTSGLSYEQYF	TGTGCCAGCAGCCACCTAACTAGCGGGTTGTCCTACGAGCAGTACTTC
-	TRBD1	TRBV29-1	TRBJ2-7	CSALRGQGGEQYF	TGCAGCGCCCTTAGGGGACAGGGCGGCGAGCAGTACTTC
-	TRBD1	TRBV19	TRBJ2-6	CASKESGRGREGANVLTF	TGTGCCAGTAAGGAGTCCGGCAGGGGGCGCGAAGGGGCCAACGTCCTGACTTTC
few	TRBD2	TRBV5-1	TRBJ2-7	CASSPPVAGAGEQYF	TGCGCCAGCAGCCCTCCCGTTGCGGGAGCAGGCGAGCAGTACTTC
-	-	TRBV7-3	TRBJ1-5	CASSQTGDQPQHF	TGTGCCAGCAGCCAAACGGGGGATCAGCCCCAGCATTTT
-	-	TRBV7-6	TRBJ2-5	CASSLAQGMETQYF	TGTGCCAGCAGCTTAGCTCAGGGGATGGAGACCCAGTACTTC
-	-	TRBV9	TRBJ2-3	CASSVVSDTQYF	TGTGCCAGCAGCGTAGTCTCAGATACGCAGTATTTT
-	-	TRBV30	TRBJ1-5	CAWSRQGGQPQHF	TGTGCCTGGAGCCGCCAGGGTGGACAGCCCCAGCATTTT
-	-	TRBV29-1	TRBJ2-7	CSVASAGGSYEQYF	TGCAGCGTTGCATCGGCGGGCGGTTCCTACGAGCAGTACTTC
-	-	TRBV5-1	TRBJ2-4	CASSLGEGKNIQYF	TGCGCCAGCAGCCTCGGAGAGGGCAAAAACATTCAGTACTTC
-	-	TRBV28	TRBJ2-7	CASSYLLVAPDYEQYF	TGTGCCAGCAGTTACCTTCTAGTCGCCCCCGACTACGAGCAGTACTTC
-	-	TRBV19	TRBJ2-2	CASSISRTGELFF	TGTGCCAGTAGTATATCCCGGACCGGGGAGCTGTTTTTT
-	-	TRBV19	TRBJ1-5	CASSTPLGRTYQPQHF	TGTGCCAGTAGTACCCCATTGGGCAGGACTTATCAGCCCCAGCATTTT
-	-	TRBV20-1	TRBJ1-2	CSARKGNGYTF	TGCAGTGCCCGGAAGGGGAATGGCTACACCTTC
once	TRBD2	TRBV9	TRBJ2-3	CASTPSLAETDTQYF	TGTGCCAGCACTCCGAGCCTAGCGGAAACAGATACGCAGTATTTT
-	-	TRBV7-2	TRBJ2-1	CASSSLGAGSSYNEQFF	TGTGCCAGCAGCTCCTTGGGGGCCGGTAGCTCCTACAATGAGCAGTTCTTC